This TCR beta chain is from a study of T-cell reconstitution after alpha-beta-depleted transplantation in children. Findings and caveats of the study: About two months after transplant, alpha-beta T cells reportedly came from several hundred expanded graft clones. The high TCRbeta diversity at day 60 in some patients came from surviving recipient T cells and thymic progenitors. It was newly produced T cells that mostly accounted for T-cell counts and diversity one year after transplant.

This clonotype was picked up a small number of times. Its specificity is not known. The library targeted TCRbeta and was prepared with unique molecular identifiers. MiXCR, run by TCRdb on the PCR reads, gives a single entry per CDR3 protein. Of a few hundred thousand distinct CDR3 sequences listed, 25% to 30% are singletons. The input for sequencing was PBMCs, taken before TCRalphabeta/CD19-depleted stem cell transplant. The origin of this receptor is a boy younger than two with Wiskott-Aldrich syndrome, due to receive a stem cell transplant.

The CDR3 loop reads CASKIAGYSNQPQHF. The CDR3 nucleotides read TGTGCCAGCAAGATCGCAGGCTATAGCAATCAGCCCCAGCATTTT. This chain uses TRBV7-2 with TRBJ1-5; unclear D gene. V lost 7 bases and J lost 0, with 13 bases in between. The CDR3 sequence is 15 residues long. Germline V gene data show CDR1 as SGHTA and CDR2 as FQGNSA.